These T cell receptor beta chains were read from a single sample in a study of cytomegalovirus exposure and HLA in healthy donors. Using immunoSEQ multiplex PCR, the repertoire was profiled, and TCRdb retains in-frame clones only, with some absent. Seen here are 90,000 to 150,000 clones, roughly 90% observed once, and the top ten hold around 6%. The sample taken for sequencing was PBMCs. These receptors came from a young woman in good health and CMV-seropositive. Both conserved end residues are part of each CDR3. A D gene is named only where the DNA matches it firmly. A row's size may be missing; if present it is once, few, many or a size class.

D gene: .; clone size: .; J gene: TRBJ2-1; V gene: TRBV5-1; CDR3 protein: CASSPGVDNEQFF; CDR3 DNA: TGCGCCAGCAGCCCCGGGGTCGACAATGAGCAGTTCTTC
D gene: .; clone size: once; J gene: TRBJ2-7; V gene: TRBV5-1; CDR3 protein: CASNGGSSYEQYF; CDR3 DNA: TGCGCCAGTAACGGAGGGAGCTCCTACGAGCAGTACTTC
D gene: TRBD2; clone size: .; J gene: TRBJ2-7; V gene: TRBV2; CDR3 protein: CASSEKETSGRSPQYF; CDR3 DNA: TGTGCCAGCAGTGAAAAGGAAACTAGCGGGAGGTCCCCGCAGTACTTC
D gene: .; clone size: .; J gene: TRBJ2-7; V gene: TRBV19; CDR3 protein: CASSPVPGSSYEQYF; CDR3 DNA: TGTGCCAGTAGTCCCGTCCCGGGGAGCTCCTACGAGCAGTACTTC
D gene: .; clone size: .; J gene: TRBJ2-5; V gene: TRBV11-2; CDR3 protein: CASSLWNRAAETQYF; CDR3 DNA: TGTGCCAGCAGCTTATGGAACAGGGCGGCGGAGACCCAGTACTTC
D gene: .; clone size: .; J gene: TRBJ1-2; V gene: TRBV7-9; CDR3 protein: CASSLGAGSRGYTF; CDR3 DNA: TGTGCCAGCAGCTTAGGAGCAGGGTCTAGAGGCTACACCTTC
D gene: .; clone size: few; J gene: TRBJ1-2; V gene: TRBV2; CDR3 protein: CASSAGGYTF; CDR3 DNA: TGTGCCAGCAGTGCCGGTGGCTACACCTTC
D gene: TRBD1; clone size: .; J gene: TRBJ2-1; V gene: TRBV18; CDR3 protein: CASSPDRDGEFF; CDR3 DNA: TGTGCCAGCTCACCCGACAGGGATGGGGAGTTCTTC
D gene: TRBD2; clone size: .; J gene: TRBJ2-2; V gene: TRBV5-4; CDR3 protein: CASSVYSGGRNTGELFF; CDR3 DNA: TGTGCCAGCAGCGTCTATAGCGGGGGCCGGAACACCGGGGAGCTGTTTTTT
D gene: .; clone size: .; J gene: TRBJ1-1; V gene: TRBV6-5; CDR3 protein: CASSRPGKPEAFF; CDR3 DNA: TGTGCCAGCAGTCGACCCGGGAAGCCTGAAGCTTTCTTT
D gene: .; clone size: .; J gene: TRBJ2-7; V gene: TRBV5-1; CDR3 protein: CASSLAPGTAYEQYF; CDR3 DNA: TGCGCCAGCAGCTTGGCCCCCGGGACTGCCTACGAGCAGTACTTC
D gene: TRBD1; clone size: .; J gene: TRBJ1-1; V gene: TRBV18; CDR3 protein: CASSPQRQGQNEAFF; CDR3 DNA: TGTGCCAGCTCACCGCAGAGACAGGGGCAGAATGAAGCTTTCTTT
D gene: TRBD2; clone size: .; J gene: TRBJ2-3; V gene: TRBV19; CDR3 protein: CASSIVSGSSTDTQYF; CDR3 DNA: TGTGCCAGTAGTATTGTTAGCGGGTCTAGCACAGATACGCAGTATTTT
D gene: TRBD1; clone size: .; J gene: TRBJ2-1; V gene: TRBV7-6; CDR3 protein: CASSFAGGYNEQFF; CDR3 DNA: TGTGCCAGCAGCTTTGCAGGGGGCTACAATGAGCAGTTCTTC
D gene: TRBD1; clone size: .; J gene: TRBJ2-7; V gene: TRBV4-1; CDR3 protein: CASSSDRGYEQYF; CDR3 DNA: TGCGCCAGCAGCTCGGACAGGGGGTACGAGCAGTACTTC
D gene: .; clone size: .; J gene: TRBJ2-5; V gene: TRBV9; CDR3 protein: CASSVFGEREETQYF; CDR3 DNA: TGTGCCAGCAGCGTATTCGGGGAGCGGGAAGAGACCCAGTACTTC